This T cell receptor beta chain was retrieved from a study of blood T cell repertoires in COVID-19. In the source study's methods: Amplification of reference gene primers was used by the study to estimate nucleated cell counts. This table comes from immunoSEQ multiplex PCR, and its TCRdb copy is limited to in-frame clones, with some not included. V, J and clone size were drawn from that table, and D and trimming were deduced from the DNA. Among fewer than 90,000 clones, approximately 71% were seen once, and the ten largest hold 3.5% to 4.5%. Germline values: CDR1 SGHNT, CDR2 YYREEE (reference sequence). This CDR3 spans 14 amino acids. Trimming removed 0 bases at V and 4 bases at J, with 8 bases between.

This sequence joins TRBV5-4 and TRBJ2-1, with D unclear. This sequence originates from a woman in her fifties or sixties with acute or convalescent COVID-19. Specimen: peripheral blood. This CDR3 is CASSLVGFYNEQFF. CDR3 coding DNA: TGTGCCAGCAGCTTGGTCGGGTTTTACAATGAGCAGTTCTTC. The full variable domain, completed using reference TRBV5-4 and TRBJ2-1, is ETGVTQSPTHLIKTRGQQVTLRCSSQSGHNTVSWYQQALGQGPQFIFQYYREEENGRGNFPPRFSGLQFPNYSSELNVNALELDDSALYLCASSLVGFYNEQFFGPGTRLTVL.